This T cell receptor (beta chain) was observed in a study of response to subunit inactivated influenza vaccine. Overall study results and limits: That few new T cells are recruited by each seasonal influenza vaccination was the authors' suggestion.

This clonotype came up a few times. No antigen is known for it. A single record per CDR3 protein comes from TCRdb applying MiXCR to the RT-PCR reads. Here the sample spans 800,000 to 1,000,000 distinct CDR3 sequences, less than 25% being singletons. Germline V gene data show CDR1 as LGHDT and CDR2 as YNNKEL (reference sequence). V lost 4 bases, J lost 9 bases, and 16 bases lay in between. The CDR3 loop spans 14 amino acids. The input for sequencing was PBMCs from blood, taken approximately 5 days after vaccination. V is TRBV3-1 and J is TRBJ2-1; D may be TRBD2 (5 bases). The source of this sequence is a man in his forties or fifties who received an inactivated influenza vaccine. The CDR3 loop is CASSPYVRGGEQFF. Here the CDR3 DNA reads TGTGCCAGCAGCCCGTACGTCCGGGGTGGTGAGCAGTTCTTC.